Described below is a single T cell receptor beta chain sequence and its context. Antigen specificity is unknown. The junction and the germline gene differ at one end; a read error may be behind it. The sample comes from a study of cytomegalovirus exposure and HLA in healthy donors. Study-level points and caveats: For most subjects, TCR beta sequences were reported to predict HLA-A and HLA-B alleles with accuracy.

In the PCR, 60 Vbeta and 13 Jbeta primers were used. Sequenced by immunoSEQ multiplex PCR; TCRdb stores in-frame clones only, minus some. The sample has 40,000 to 45,000 clones; the top ten hold 1.8%. Healthy people donating bone marrow made up the donors. Germline lookup yields CDR1 PRHDT and CDR2 FYEKMQ (reference sequence). There are 15 residues in the CDR3. The rearrangement uses TRBV13 and TRBJ2-1; tentatively, D is TRBD1 (6 bases). The sequencing sample was made of PBMCs. The source is a woman aged 25 to 45 in good health and CMV-seronegative. The CDR3, as DNA: TGTGCCAGCAGCCTACAGGGACGCTCCGACAATGAGCAGTTCTTC. The encoded protein is CASSLQGRSDNEQFF.